Below, 2 T cell receptor beta chains from the same sample are listed, as sequenced in a study of T cells in Graves' hyperthyroidism and ophthalmopathy (dated by TCRdb to between 2019 and 2020). Library creation used multiplex PCR. Instrument used: Illumina HiSeq 2000. TCR beta CDR3 regions were amplified from RNA transcripts. The TCR CDR3 was subjected to a first round of RT-PCR using the HTBI primer set and the Qiagen OneStep RT-PCR kit. The public reads were reanalyzed by TCRdb: fastp trimming at Q25, MiXCR alignment, in-frame beta chains only. Every CDR3 protein is listed once, alongside the most common genes and DNA of its rows. This sample comprises 380,000 or so distinct CDR3 sequences, under 20% of them detected only once. Together, the top ten hold around 3.4% of the sample. The sample consisted of blood. All receptors derive from a woman aged 18-29 years with Graves' hyperthyroidism.

This clonotype occurred many times. A much larger clone lies a single base off, so this may be a read error. The chain has TRBV2 and TRBJ2-5, with 8 bases fitting TRBD2. The germline V gene has CDR1 SNHLY and CDR2 FYNNEI. The CDR3 has 14 amino acids. CDR3: CASKGTRGAETKYF. The CDR3 DNA reads as TGTGCCAGCAAAGGGACTAGAGGGGCAGAGACCAAGTACTTC.

The CDR3 loop is CASSEGHLGQETQYF. DNA for the CDR3: TGTGCCAGCAGTGAGGGGCACCTGGGGCAAGAGACCCAGTACTTC. The chain uses TRBV6-4 and TRBJ2-5; D may be TRBD1 (5 bases). The CDR3 totals 15 residues. V lost 3 bases and J 2 bases, leaving 13 bases between the germline ends. Per the germline V gene, CDR1 is MRHNA and CDR2 is SNTAGT.